This T cell receptor beta chain was found in a study of blood T cells in healthy people across ages. The germline V and J ends were trimmed by 1 base and 0 bases, with 10 bases remaining between them. The CDR3 totals 16 residues. The V gene's germline CDR1 is SGHRS and CDR2 YFSETQ. Primers used in a second PCR of roughly 6 to 11 cycles were a sample-barcoded 5' primer and a J-beta primer mix. MiXCR was run by TCRdb on the 5' RACE reads, yielding one entry per CDR3 protein. The sample contains 600,000 or so distinct CDR3 sequences, 45% to 55% of which appear only once. Each of the donors had 8 to 10 milliliters of peripheral blood drawn into EDTA-treated Vacutainer tubes.

This receptor was taken from an elderly man in good health. The sequenced sample consisted of blood. This chain joins TRBV5-1 and TRBJ1-4; possibly TRBD1 for D (6 bases). The CDR3 sequence: CASSLQGLATNEKLFF. CDR3 DNA: TGCGCCAGCAGCTTGCAGGGGTTGGCAACTAATGAAAAACTGTTTTTT.